A single sample gave rise to the 17 T cell receptor beta chains below, sequenced in a study of CD8 T cells in Susac syndrome. Random hexamers served to reverse transcribe roughly 0.5 to 1 ug RNA. Via MiXCR, TCRdb re-called the immunoSEQ multiplex PCR reads, giving one row per CDR3 protein. The data show around 170,000 distinct CDR3 sequences, with around 93% seen just once and 0.15% to 0.2% held by the top ten. The material sequenced was CD8+ T cells from PBMCs. The receptors stem from a human donor with Susac syndrome.

This chain joins TRBV3-1 and TRBJ1-2; 9 bases are shared with TRBD1. Germline trimming cut 0 bases from V and 8 bases from J; bases unmatched to any gene: 7. The CDR3 covers 15 residues. Germline CDR1 is LGHDT and CDR2 is YNNKEL (reference sequence). DNA of the CDR3: TGTGCCAGCAGCCAAGAATGGGGACAGGGATCAGGCTACACCTTC. Its translation is CASSQEWGQGSGYTF.

The J gene is TRBJ1-2, the V gene TRBV9; D call uncertain. The germline V and J ends were trimmed by 0 bases and 4 bases, with 7 bases remaining between them. Germline lookup yields CDR1 SGDLS and CDR2 YYNGEE. CDR3 length: 13 residues. The CDR3 DNA reads as TGTGCCAGCAGCGTAGGGGAAGGCTATGGCTACACCTTC. It encodes CASSVGEGYGYTF.

The V call is TRBV5-6, the J call TRBJ1-5; perhaps TRBD1 as D (6 bases). Germline CDR1 is SGHDT and CDR2 is YYEEEE. CDR3 length: 14 amino acids. Trimming removed 2 bases from V and 7 bases from J, with 13 bases in between. CDR3 sequence (DNA): TGTGCCAGCAGCTTACAGGGTTGGGGACAGCCCCAGCATTTT. It specifies CASSLQGWGQPQHF.

This CDR3 reads CASSVAPGANNEQFF. The CDR3 DNA sequence: TGTGCCAGCAGTGTGGCCCCAGGAGCAAACAATGAGCAGTTCTTC. This chain uses TRBV2 with TRBJ2-1; no firm D call. With 4 bases removed from V and 5 bases from J, the gap between germline ends came to 15 bases. CDR1 and CDR2 from the germline V gene are SNHLY and FYNNEI. CDR3 size: 15 residues.

The count of this clonotype is one. The chain has TRBV2 and TRBJ2-6; D perhaps matches TRBD1 (6 bases). CDR1 SNHLY and CDR2 FYNNEI come from the germline V gene. CDR3 length: 16 amino acids. V dropped 6 bases and J dropped 0 bases, with 12 bases sitting between them. The CDR3 spells CASRQGRSSGANVLTF. In DNA form, the CDR3 reads TGTGCCAGCAGGCAGGGGCGAAGCTCTGGGGCCAACGTCCTGACTTTC.

The rearrangement links TRBV14 to TRBJ2-1; D might be TRBD1 (6 bases). Trimming cost V 3 bases and J 1 base, with 13 bases left between them. The CDR3 has 16 amino acids. Germline V CDR1 and CDR2: SGHDN, FVKESK. DNA of the CDR3: TGTGCCAGCAGCCATGACAGACAGGTATCCTACAATGAGCAGTTCTTC. Amino acids: CASSHDRQVSYNEQFF.

The J gene is TRBJ2-5, the V gene TRBV30; 10 nucleotides align to TRBD2. Germline trimming cut 0 bases from V and 1 base from J; bases unmatched to any gene: 5. The CDR3 sequence is 16 residues long. Germline assignment: CDR1 GTSNPN and CDR2 SVGIG (reference sequence). In nucleotides, the CDR3 is TGTGCCTGGAGTGTACTAGCGGGGATAACCCAAGAGACCCAGTACTTC. It codes for CAWSVLAGITQETQYF.

The gene calls are TRBV2 and TRBJ1-2; D unclear. Looked up from germline, CDR1 is SNHLY and CDR2 is FYNNEI. The CDR3 is made up of 11 amino acids. Trimming cost V 6 bases and J 2 bases, with 4 bases left between them. CDR3 residues: CASRQNYGYTF. The CDR3 DNA sequence: TGTGCCAGCAGACAGAACTATGGCTACACCTTC.

V gene TRBV30 combines with J gene TRBJ2-5, with a weak D call TRBD2 (5 bases). CDR3 length equals 13 residues. The germline gives CDR1 GTSNPN, CDR2 SVGIG (reference sequence). Between the trimmed V and J ends, which lost 0 bases and 5 bases, there was a span of 10 bases. CDR3 in DNA: TGTGCCTGGAGTGTTTTAAGCGGCGAGACCCAGTACTTC. Its translation: CAWSVLSGETQYF.

The V and J genes are TRBV12-3 or TRBV12-4 and TRBJ1-2; TRBD1 agrees at 7 bases. V shed 10 bases, J shed 6 bases, and the junction held 14 bases outside the gene matches. The CDR3 totals 14 residues. The CDR3 sequence is CATLGDRVDNGYTF. CDR3 sequence (DNA): TGTGCCACGTTGGGAGACAGGGTTGATAATGGCTACACCTTC.

This clonotype occurred a few times. The chain recombines TRBV24-1 with TRBJ2-1; D remains unclear. Germline CDR1 is KGHDR and CDR2 is SFDVKD. Trimming shortened V by 5 bases and J by 5 bases, and 6 bases separated the two germline ends. The CDR3 sequence is 12 residues long. DNA for the CDR3: TGTGCCACCAGTGGTCCAGACAATGAGCAGTTCTTC. It is translated as CATSGPDNEQFF.

This chain's CDR3 is CATSEGTGDPNYGYTF. In DNA, the CDR3 is TGTGCCACCAGTGAAGGGACAGGAGACCCTAACTATGGCTACACCTTC. The chain recombines TRBV24-1 with TRBJ1-2; 8 nucleotides line up with TRBD1. CDR3 length: 16 amino acids. V shed 4 bases and J 0 bases; nucleotides not matched to a gene: 6. Germline lookup yields CDR1 KGHDR and CDR2 SFDVKD.

The V and J genes are TRBV7-3 and TRBJ2-3, with D perhaps TRBD1 (5 bases). The CDR3 has 14 amino acids. Trimming stripped 1 base from V and 4 bases from J, with 9 bases between. Germline lookup yields CDR1 SGHTA and CDR2 FQGTGA. The CDR3 DNA sequence: TGTGCCAGCAGCTTAAGTCAGGGCCCAGATACGCAGTATTTT. Its protein is CASSLSQGPDTQYF. The entire variable domain, with the rest obtained from reference TRBV7-3 and TRBJ2-3, is as follows: GAGVSQTPSNKVTEKGKYVELRCDPISGHTALYWYRQSLGQGPEFLIYFQGTGAADDSGLPNDRFFAVRPEGSVSTLKIQRTERGDSAVYLCASSLSQGPDTQYFGPGTRLTVL.

The CDR3, as DNA: TGTGCCAGCAGCACACGACTAGCGGGGGTGGGAGATACGCAGTATTTT. It is translated as CASSTRLAGVGDTQYF. This chain uses TRBV7-2 with TRBJ2-3; 12 bases match TRBD2. CDR3 length: 16 amino acids. Germline-derived CDR1 and CDR2 are SGHTA and FQGNSA. After removal of 5 bases from V and 5 bases from J, the junction contained 8 bases not matched to a gene.

The V call is TRBV5-1, the J call TRBJ1-1; TRBD1 matches 9 bases. Germline lookup yields CDR1 SGHRS and CDR2 YFSETQ. The CDR3 length is 16 residues. J was trimmed by 3 bases and V by 0 bases; bases with no gene match: 6. The CDR3, as DNA: TGCGCCAGCAGCTTGGGAAGACAGGGGGGGGACACTGAAGCTTTCTTT. It encodes CASSLGRQGGDTEAFF.

The CDR3 coding sequence is TGTGCCAGCAGCCCCTCGGGGGGGGCTGGAGATACGCAGTATTTT. It is translated as CASSPSGGAGDTQYF. The V and J genes are TRBV7-2 and TRBJ2-3, with 8 bases that match TRBD2. This CDR3 has 15 amino acids. In germline, CDR1 is SGHTA, CDR2 FQGNSA. With 5 bases clipped from V and 5 bases from J, the junction kept 9 bases outside the gene matches.

V is TRBV20-1 and J is TRBJ2-5, with 13 bases that match TRBD2. V lost 3 bases, J lost 4 bases, and 8 bases stayed unmatched. This CDR3 spans 16 amino acids. Germline V CDR1 and CDR2: DFQATT, SNEGSKA (reference sequence). As DNA, the CDR3 is TGCAGTGCTAGGCTGACTAGCGGGGGGCCTGGAGAGACCCAGTACTTC. It codes for CSARLTSGGPGETQYF.